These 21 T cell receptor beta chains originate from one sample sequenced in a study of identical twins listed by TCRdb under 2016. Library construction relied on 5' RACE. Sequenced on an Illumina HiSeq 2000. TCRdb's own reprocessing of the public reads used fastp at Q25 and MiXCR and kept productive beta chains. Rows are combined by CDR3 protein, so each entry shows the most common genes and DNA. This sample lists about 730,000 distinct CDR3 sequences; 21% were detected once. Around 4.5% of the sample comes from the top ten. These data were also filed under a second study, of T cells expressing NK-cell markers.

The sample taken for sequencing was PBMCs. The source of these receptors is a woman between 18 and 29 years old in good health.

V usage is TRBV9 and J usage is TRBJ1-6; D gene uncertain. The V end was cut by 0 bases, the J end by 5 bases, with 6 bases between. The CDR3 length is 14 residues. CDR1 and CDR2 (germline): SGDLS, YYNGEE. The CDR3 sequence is CASSVVPDNSPLHF. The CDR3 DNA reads TGTGCCAGCAGCGTAGTTCCCGATAATTCACCCCTCCACTTT.

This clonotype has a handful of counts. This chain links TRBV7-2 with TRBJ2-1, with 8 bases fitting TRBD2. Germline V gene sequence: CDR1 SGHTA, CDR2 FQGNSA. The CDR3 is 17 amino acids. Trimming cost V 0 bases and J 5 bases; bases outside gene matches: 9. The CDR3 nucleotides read TGTGCCAGCAGCTTAGCTTTCGTGGTAGCGGGAAACAATGAGCAGTTCTTC. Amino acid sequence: CASSLAFVVAGNNEQFF.

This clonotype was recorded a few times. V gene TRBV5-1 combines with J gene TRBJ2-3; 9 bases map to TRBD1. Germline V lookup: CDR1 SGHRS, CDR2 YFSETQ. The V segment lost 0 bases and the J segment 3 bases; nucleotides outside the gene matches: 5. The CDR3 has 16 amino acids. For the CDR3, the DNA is TGCGCCAGCAGCTTGGGGACAGGGGTTCGGACAGATACGCAGTATTTT. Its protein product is CASSLGTGVRTDTQYF.

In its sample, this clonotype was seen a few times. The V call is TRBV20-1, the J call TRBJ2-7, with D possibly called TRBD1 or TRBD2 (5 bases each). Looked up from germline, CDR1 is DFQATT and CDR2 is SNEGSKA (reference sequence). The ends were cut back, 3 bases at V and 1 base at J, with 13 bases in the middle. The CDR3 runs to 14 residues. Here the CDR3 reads CSARGVEFSYEQYF. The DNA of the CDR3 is TGCAGTGCTAGGGGGGTTGAGTTTTCCTACGAGCAGTACTTC.

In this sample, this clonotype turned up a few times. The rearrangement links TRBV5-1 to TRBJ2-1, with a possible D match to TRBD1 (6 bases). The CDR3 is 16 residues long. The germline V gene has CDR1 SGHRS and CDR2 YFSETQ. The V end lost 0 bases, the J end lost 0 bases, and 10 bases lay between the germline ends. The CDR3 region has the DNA TGCGCCAGCAGCTTGGAAGGGACACCCTCCTACAATGAGCAGTTCTTC. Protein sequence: CASSLEGTPSYNEQFF.

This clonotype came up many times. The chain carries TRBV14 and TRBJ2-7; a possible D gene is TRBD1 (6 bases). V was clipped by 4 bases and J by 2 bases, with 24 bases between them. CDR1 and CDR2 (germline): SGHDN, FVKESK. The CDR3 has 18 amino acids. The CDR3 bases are TGTGCCAGCAGCCCCACCGACGGGGACAAATATCTTACCTACGAGCAGTACTTC. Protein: CASSPTDGDKYLTYEQYF.

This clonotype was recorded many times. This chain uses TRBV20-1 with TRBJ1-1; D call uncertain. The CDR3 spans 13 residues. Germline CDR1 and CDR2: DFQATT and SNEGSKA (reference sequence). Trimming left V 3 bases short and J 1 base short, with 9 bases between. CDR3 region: CSASQLQNTEAFF. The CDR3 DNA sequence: TGCAGTGCTAGCCAGTTACAGAACACTGAAGCTTTCTTT.

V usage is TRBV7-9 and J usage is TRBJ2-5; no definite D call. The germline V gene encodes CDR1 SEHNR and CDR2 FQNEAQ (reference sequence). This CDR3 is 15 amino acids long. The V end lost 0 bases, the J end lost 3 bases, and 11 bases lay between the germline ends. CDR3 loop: CASSLAQVWEETQYF. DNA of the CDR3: TGTGCCAGCAGCTTAGCGCAGGTTTGGGAAGAGACCCAGTACTTC.

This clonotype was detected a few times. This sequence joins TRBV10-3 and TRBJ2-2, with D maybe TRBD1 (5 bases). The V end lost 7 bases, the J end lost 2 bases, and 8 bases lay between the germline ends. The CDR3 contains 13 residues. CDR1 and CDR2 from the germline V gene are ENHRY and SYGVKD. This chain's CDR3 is CAITQGNTGELFF. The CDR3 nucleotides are TGTGCCATCACTCAGGGTAACACCGGGGAGCTGTTTTTT.

The CDR3 DNA reads TGCAGCGTTGAGGTAGGGGTTGGCTACGAGCAGTACTTC. The encoded protein is CSVEVGVGYEQYF. V and J are TRBV29-1 and TRBJ2-7, with D maybe TRBD1 (5 bases). V was shortened by 3 bases and J by 3 bases, with 12 bases between the two germline ends. The germline V gene encodes CDR1 SQVTM and CDR2 ANQGSEA. CDR3 size: 13 residues.

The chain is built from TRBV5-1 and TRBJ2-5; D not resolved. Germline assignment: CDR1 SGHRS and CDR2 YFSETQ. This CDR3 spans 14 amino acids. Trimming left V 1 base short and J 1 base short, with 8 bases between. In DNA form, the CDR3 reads TGCGCCAGCAGCTTGTTCAGCTTCCAAGAGACCCAGTACTTC. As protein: CASSLFSFQETQYF.

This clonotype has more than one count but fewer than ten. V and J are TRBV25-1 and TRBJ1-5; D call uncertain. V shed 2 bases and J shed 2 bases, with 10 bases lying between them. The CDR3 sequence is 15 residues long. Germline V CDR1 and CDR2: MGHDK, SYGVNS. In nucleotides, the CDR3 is TGTGCCAGCAGTGAAGGAGGATTGGGCAATCAGCCCCAGCATTTT. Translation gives CASSEGGLGNQPQHF.

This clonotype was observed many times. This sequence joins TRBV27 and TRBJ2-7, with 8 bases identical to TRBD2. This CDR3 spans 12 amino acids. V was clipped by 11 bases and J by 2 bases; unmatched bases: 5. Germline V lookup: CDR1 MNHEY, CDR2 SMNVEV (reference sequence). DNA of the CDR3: TGTGCCTCGGGGGGGCGGCCCTACGAGCAGTACTTC. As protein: CASGGRPYEQYF.

CDR3: CASSLLVVAVEQFF. The CDR3 DNA sequence: TGCGCCAGCAGCTTGTTAGTGGTTGCGGTAGAGCAGTTCTTC. The V call is TRBV5-1, the J call TRBJ2-1, with D uncertain. CDR3 length: 14 residues. Germline loops: CDR1 SGHRS, CDR2 YFSETQ. Trimming cost V 1 base and J 10 bases, with 15 bases left between them.

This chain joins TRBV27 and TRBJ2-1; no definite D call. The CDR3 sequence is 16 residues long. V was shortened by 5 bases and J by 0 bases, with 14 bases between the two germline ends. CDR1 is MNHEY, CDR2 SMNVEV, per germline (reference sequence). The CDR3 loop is CASSPPEQSSYNEQFF. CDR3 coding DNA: TGTGCCAGCAGTCCCCCCGAGCAGAGCTCCTACAATGAGCAGTTCTTC.

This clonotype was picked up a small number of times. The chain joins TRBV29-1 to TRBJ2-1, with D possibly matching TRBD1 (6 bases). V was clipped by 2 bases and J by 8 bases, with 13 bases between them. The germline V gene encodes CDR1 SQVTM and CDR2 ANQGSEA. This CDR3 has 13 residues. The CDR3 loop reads CSVERGSIHEQFF. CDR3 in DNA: TGCAGCGTTGAAAGGGGGTCAATCCATGAGCAGTTCTTC.

The CDR3 DNA reads as TGTGCCTGGCGCAAGGAGGGTTTTAACAATGAGCAGTTCTTC. Residues: CAWRKEGFNNEQFF. J is TRBJ2-1 and V is TRBV30; possibly TRBD2 for D (6 bases). Germline CDR1 reads GTSNPN; CDR2 reads SVGIG (reference sequence). Trimming removed 5 bases from V and 5 bases from J, with 16 bases in between. The CDR3 runs to 14 residues.

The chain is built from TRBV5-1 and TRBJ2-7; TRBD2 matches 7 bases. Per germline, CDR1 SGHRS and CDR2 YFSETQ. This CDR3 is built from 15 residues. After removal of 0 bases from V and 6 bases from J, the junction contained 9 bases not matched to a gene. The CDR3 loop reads CASSLDSAGVIEQYF. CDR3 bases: TGCGCCAGCAGCTTGGATTCGGCGGGGGTTATCGAGCAGTACTTC.

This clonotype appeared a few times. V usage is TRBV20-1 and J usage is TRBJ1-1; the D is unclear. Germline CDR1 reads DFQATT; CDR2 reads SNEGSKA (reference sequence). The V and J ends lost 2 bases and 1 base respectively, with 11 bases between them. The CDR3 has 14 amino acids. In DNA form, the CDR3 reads TGCAGTGCTAGAAAGGAAGTAAGGAACACTGAAGCTTTCTTT. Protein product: CSARKEVRNTEAFF.

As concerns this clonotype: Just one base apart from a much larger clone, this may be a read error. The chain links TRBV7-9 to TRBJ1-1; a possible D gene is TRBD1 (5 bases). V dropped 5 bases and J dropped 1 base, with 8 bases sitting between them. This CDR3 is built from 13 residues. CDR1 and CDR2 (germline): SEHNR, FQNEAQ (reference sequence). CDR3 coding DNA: TGTGCCAGCAGCACACAGGAGAACACTGAAGCTTTCTTT. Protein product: CASSTQENTEAFF.

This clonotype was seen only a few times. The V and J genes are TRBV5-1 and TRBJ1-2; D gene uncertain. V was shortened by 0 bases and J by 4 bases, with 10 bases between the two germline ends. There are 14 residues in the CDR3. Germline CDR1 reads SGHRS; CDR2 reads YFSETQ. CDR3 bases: TGCGCCAGCAGCTTGGTTTCGGGTTCCTATGGCTACACCTTC. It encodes CASSLVSGSYGYTF.